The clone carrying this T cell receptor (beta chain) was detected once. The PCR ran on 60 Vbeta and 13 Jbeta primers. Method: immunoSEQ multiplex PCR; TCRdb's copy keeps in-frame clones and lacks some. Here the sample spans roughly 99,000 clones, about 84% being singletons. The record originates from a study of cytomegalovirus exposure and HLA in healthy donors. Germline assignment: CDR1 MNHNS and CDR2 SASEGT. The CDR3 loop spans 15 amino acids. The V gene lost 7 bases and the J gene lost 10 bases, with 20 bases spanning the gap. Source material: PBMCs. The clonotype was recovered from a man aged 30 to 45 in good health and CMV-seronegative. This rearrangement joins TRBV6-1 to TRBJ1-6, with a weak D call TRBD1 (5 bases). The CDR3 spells CASTSRDPGRSPLHF. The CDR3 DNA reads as TGTGCCAGCACCTCGCGGGACCCCGGGAGGTCACCCCTCCACTTT.